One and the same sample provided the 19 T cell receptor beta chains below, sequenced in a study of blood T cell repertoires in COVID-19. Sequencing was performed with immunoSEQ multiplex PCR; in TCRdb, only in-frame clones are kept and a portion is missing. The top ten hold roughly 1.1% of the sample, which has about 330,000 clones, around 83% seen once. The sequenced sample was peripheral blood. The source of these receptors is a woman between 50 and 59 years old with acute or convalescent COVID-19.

The CDR3 sequence: CASSRAGTGELFF. The DNA for the CDR3 is TGTGCCAGCTCGCGGGCGGGGACCGGGGAGCTGTTTTTT. The chain combines TRBV6-5 with TRBJ2-2, with D perhaps TRBD2 (6 bases). Trimming stripped 8 bases from V and 5 bases from J, with 12 bases between. Germline loops: CDR1 MNHEY, CDR2 SVGAGI. The CDR3 spans 13 residues.

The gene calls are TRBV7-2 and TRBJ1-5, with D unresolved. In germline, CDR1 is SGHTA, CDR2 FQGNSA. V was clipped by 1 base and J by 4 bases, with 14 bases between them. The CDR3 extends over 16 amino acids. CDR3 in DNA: TGTGCCAGCAGCTTAGTAGTTTCCGCCGGGAATCAGCCCCAGCATTTT. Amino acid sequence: CASSLVVSAGNQPQHF.

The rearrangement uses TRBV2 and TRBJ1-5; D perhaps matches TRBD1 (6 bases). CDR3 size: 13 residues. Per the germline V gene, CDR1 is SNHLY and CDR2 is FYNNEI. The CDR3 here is CATRRGGDQPQHF. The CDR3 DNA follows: TGTGCGACGAGGAGGGGGGGAGATCAGCCCCAGCATTTT.

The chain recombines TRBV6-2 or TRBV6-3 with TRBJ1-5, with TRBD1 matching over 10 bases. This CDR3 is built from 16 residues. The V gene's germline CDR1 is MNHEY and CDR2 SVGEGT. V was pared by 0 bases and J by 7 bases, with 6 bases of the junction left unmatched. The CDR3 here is CASSYSSGTGEQPQHF. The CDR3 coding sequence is TGTGCCAGCAGTTACTCTTCCGGGACAGGGGAGCAGCCCCAGCATTTT.

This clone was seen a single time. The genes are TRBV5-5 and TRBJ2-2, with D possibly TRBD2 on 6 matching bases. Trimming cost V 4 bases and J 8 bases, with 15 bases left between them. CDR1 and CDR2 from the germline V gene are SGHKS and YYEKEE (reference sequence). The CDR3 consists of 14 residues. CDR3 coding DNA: TGTGCCAGCAGCCCAGGAGGGGTGACGGGGGAGCTGTTTTTT. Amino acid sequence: CASSPGGVTGELFF.

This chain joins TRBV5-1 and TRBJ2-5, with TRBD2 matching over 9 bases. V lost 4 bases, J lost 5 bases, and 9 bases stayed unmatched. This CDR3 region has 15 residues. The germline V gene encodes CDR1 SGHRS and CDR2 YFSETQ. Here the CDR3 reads CASSIIAGVQETQYF. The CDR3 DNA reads TGCGCCAGCAGCATTATAGCGGGAGTTCAGGAGACCCAGTACTTC.

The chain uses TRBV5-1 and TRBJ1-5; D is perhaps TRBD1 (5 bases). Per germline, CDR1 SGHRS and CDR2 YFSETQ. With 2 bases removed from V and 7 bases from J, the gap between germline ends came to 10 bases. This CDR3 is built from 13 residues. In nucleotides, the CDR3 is TGCGCCAGCAGCTTCCTTGGGGGGCAGCCCCAGCATTTT. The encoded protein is CASSFLGGQPQHF. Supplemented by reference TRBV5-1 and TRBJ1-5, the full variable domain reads KAGVTQTPRYLIKTRGQQVTLSCSPISGHRSVSWYQQTPGQGLQFLFEYFSETQRNKGNFPGRFSGRQFSNSRSEMNVSTLELGDSALYLCASSFLGGQPQHFGDGTRLSIL.

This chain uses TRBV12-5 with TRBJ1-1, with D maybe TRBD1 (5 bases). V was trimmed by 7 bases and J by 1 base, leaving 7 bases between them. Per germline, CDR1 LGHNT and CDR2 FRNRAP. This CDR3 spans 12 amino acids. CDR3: CASVDRNTEAFF. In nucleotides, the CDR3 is TGTGCTAGTGTAGACAGGAACACTGAAGCTTTCTTT. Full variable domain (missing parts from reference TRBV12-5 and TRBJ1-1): DARVTQTPRHKVTEMGQEVTMRCQPILGHNTVFWYRQTMMQGLELLAYFRNRAPLDDSGMPKDRFSAEMPDATLATLKIQPSEPRDSAVYFCASVDRNTEAFFGQGTRLTVV.

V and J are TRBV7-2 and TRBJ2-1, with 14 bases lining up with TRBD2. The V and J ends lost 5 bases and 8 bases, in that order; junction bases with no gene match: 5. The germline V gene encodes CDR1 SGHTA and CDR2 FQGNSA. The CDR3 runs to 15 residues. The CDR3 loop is CASSPGTSGSYEQFF. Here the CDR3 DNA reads TGTGCCAGCAGCCCCGGGACTAGCGGGAGTTATGAGCAGTTCTTC. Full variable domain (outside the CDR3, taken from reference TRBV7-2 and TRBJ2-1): GAGVSQSPSNKVTEKGKDVELRCDPISGHTALYWYRQSLGQGLEFLIYFQGNSAPDKSGLPSDRFSAERTGGSVSTLTIQRTQQEDSAVYLCASSPGTSGSYEQFFGPGTRLTVL.

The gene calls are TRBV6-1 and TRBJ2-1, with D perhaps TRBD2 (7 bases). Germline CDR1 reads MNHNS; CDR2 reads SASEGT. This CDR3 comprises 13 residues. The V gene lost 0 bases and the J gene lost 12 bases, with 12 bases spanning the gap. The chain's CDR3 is CASSEAGGVAQFF. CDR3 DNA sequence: TGTGCCAGCAGTGAAGCAGGGGGGGTGGCGCAGTTCTTC.

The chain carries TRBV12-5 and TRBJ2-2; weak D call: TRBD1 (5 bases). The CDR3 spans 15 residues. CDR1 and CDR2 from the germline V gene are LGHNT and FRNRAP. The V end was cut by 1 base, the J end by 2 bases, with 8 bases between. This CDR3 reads CASGLGQGNTGELFF. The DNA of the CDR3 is TGTGCTAGTGGTTTGGGGCAGGGTAACACCGGGGAGCTGTTTTTT. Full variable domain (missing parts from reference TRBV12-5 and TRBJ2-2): DARVTQTPRHKVTEMGQEVTMRCQPILGHNTVFWYRQTMMQGLELLAYFRNRAPLDDSGMPKDRFSAEMPDATLATLKIQPSEPRDSAVYFCASGLGQGNTGELFFGEGSRLTVL.

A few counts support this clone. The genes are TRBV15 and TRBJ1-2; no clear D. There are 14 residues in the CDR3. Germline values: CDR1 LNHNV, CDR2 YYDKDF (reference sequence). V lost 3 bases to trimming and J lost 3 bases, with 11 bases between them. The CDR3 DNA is TGTGCCACCAGCAGGGGCGGAGGCGACTATGGCTACACCTTC. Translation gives CATSRGGGDYGYTF.

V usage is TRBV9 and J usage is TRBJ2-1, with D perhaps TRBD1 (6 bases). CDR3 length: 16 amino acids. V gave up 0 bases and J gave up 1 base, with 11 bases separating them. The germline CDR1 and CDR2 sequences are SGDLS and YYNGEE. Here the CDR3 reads CASSVGGTRSYNEQFF. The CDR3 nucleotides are TGTGCCAGCAGCGTAGGGGGGACACGTTCCTACAATGAGCAGTTCTTC.

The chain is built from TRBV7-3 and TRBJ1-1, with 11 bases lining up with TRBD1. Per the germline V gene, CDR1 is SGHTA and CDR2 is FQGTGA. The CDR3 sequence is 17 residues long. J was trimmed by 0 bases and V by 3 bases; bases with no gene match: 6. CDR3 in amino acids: CASSLGQGVGMNTEAFF. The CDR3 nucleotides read TGTGCCAGCAGCTTGGGACAGGGGGTGGGCATGAACACTGAAGCTTTCTTT.

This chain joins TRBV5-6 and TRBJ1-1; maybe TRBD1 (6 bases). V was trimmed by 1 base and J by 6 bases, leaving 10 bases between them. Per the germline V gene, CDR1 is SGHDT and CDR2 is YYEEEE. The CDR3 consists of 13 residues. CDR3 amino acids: CASSLRGSPEAFF. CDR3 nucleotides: TGTGCCAGCAGCTTGAGGGGGTCCCCTGAAGCTTTCTTT.

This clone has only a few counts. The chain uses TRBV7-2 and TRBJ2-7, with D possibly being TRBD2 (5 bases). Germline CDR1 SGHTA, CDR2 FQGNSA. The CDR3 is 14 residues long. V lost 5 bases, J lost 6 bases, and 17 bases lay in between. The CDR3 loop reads CASSPGWETSEQYF. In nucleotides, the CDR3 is TGTGCCAGCAGCCCGGGGTGGGAGACGAGCGAGCAGTACTTC.

CDR3 coding DNA: TGTGCCAGCAGTGAACAGCGGGAGTGGGGCACAGATACGCAGTATTTT. This translates into CASSEQREWGTDTQYF. The chain joins TRBV25-1 to TRBJ2-3; 8 bases align to TRBD2. Germline trimming cut 2 bases from V and 1 base from J; bases unmatched to any gene: 5. The CDR3 spans 16 residues. Germline CDR1 reads MGHDK; CDR2 reads SYGVNS.

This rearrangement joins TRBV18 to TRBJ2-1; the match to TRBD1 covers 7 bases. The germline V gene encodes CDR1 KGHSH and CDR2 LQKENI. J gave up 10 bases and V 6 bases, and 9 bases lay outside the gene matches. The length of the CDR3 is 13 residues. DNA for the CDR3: TGTGCCAGCTCGCGAGACAGGGATGGAGAGCAGTTCTTC. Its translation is CASSRDRDGEQFF.

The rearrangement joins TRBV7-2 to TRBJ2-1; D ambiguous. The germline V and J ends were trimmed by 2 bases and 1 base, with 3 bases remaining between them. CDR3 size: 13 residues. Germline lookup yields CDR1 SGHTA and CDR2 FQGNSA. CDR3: CASSLQSYNEQFF. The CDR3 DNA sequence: TGTGCCAGCAGCTTACAATCCTACAATGAGCAGTTCTTC. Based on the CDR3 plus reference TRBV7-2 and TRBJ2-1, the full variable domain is GAGVSQSPSNKVTEKGKDVELRCDPISGHTALYWYRQSLGQGLEFLIYFQGNSAPDKSGLPSDRFSAERTGGSVSTLTIQRTQQEDSAVYLCASSLQSYNEQFFGPGTRLTVL.